This TCR beta chain was recorded in a study of OX40 agonist ivuxolimab in advanced cancers. Data came from immunoSEQ multiplex PCR; TCRdb stores just in-frame clones and leaves some out. Found here are approximately 87,000 clones, roughly nine tenths of them singletons; the top ten hold 3% to 4%. V was clipped by 3 bases and J by 1 base, with 12 bases between them. Per germline, CDR1 MNHNS and CDR2 SASEGT. The CDR3 is 15 residues long. The chain links TRBV6-1 to TRBJ1-1; D is unclear. The TCR originated in an adult with an advanced solid tumor such as melanoma, head and neck, liver or kidney cancer. The material sequenced was CD4+ or CD8+ T cells sorted from blood, taken in a trial of the OX40 agonist ivuxolimab. In DNA, the CDR3 is TGTGCCAGCAGTGATCTAACAGAGCCGAACACTGAAGCTTTCTTT. Its translation: CASSDLTEPNTEAFF.